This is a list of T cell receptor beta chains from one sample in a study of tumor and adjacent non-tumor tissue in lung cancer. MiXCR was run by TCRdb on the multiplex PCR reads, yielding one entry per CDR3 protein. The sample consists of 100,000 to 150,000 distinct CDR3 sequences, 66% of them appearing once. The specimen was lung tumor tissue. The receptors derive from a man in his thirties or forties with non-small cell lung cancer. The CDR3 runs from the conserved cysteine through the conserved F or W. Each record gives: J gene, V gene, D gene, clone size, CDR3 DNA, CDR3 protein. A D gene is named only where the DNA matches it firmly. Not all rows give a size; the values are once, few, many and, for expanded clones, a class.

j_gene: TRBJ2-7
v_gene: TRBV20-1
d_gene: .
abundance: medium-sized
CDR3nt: TGCAGTGCCCGGCTAGGACCTTTGAGGGAGCAGTACTTC
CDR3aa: CSARLGPLREQYF

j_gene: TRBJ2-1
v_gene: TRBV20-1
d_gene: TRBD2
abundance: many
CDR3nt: TGCAGTGCTAGGAGAGCGGGGGGTTTCAATGAGCAGTTCTTC
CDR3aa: CSARRAGGFNEQFF

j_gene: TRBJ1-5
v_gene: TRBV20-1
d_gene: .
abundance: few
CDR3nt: TGCAGTGCGGGTCAGCCCCACCATTTT
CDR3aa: CSAGQPHHF

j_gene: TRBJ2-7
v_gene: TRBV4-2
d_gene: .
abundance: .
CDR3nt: TGTGCCAGCAGTCAGCAGGAGAGCTTCTCCTACGAGCACTACTTC
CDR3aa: CASSQQESFSYEHYF

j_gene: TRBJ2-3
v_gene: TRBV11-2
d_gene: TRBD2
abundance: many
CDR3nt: TGTGCCAGCAGCCGATCTCTAGCGGGAGGCACAGATACGCAGTATTTT
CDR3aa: CASSRSLAGGTDTQYF

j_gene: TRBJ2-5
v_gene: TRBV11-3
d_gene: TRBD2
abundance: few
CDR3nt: TGTCCCAGCAGCCCGGGACTAGCGGGAGAAGTAGAGACCCAGTACTTC
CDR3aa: CPSSPGLAGEVETQYF

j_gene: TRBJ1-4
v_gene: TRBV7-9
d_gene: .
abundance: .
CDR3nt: TGTGCCAGCAGCTTAGAACAGGGTTCGGAAAATCTGTTTTTT
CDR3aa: CASSLEQGSENLFF

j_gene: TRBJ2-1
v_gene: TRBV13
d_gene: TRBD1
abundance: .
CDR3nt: TGTGCCAGCAGCTCAGTACAGGGGTACAATGAGCAGTTCTTC
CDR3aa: CASSSVQGYNEQFF

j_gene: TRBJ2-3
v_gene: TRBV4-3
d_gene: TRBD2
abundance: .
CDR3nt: TGCGCCAGCAGCCAACGACTAGCGGTTCCCACCGCTGGCACAGATACGCAGTATTTT
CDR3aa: CASSQRLAVPTAGTDTQYF

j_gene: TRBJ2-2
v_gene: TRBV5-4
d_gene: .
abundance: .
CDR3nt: TGTGCCAGCAGCTTGGTGGGGTCCACCACCGGGGAGCTGTTTTTT
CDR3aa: CASSLVGSTTGELFF

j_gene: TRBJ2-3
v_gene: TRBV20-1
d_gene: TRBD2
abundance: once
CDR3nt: TGCAGTGCTAGAGATCGAGCGGGAGGGCCGGTAGATAGGCGGTATTTT
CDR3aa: CSARDRAGGPVDRRYF

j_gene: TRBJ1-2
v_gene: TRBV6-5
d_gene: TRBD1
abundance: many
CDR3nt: TGTGCCAGCAGTGAAACAGGGGAGGGCTATGGCTACACCTTC
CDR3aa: CASSETGEGYGYTF

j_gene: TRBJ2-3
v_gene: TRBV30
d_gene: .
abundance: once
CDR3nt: TGTACATGGAACTGGGGGGAGCCTACCTCAAGCACAGATACGCAGTATTTT
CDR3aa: CTWNWGEPTSSTDTQYF

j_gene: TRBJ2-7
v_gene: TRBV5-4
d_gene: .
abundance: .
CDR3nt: TGTTCCAGCAGCGAAAACCGGGACCCACTCTACGAGCAGTACTTC
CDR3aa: CSSSENRDPLYEQYF

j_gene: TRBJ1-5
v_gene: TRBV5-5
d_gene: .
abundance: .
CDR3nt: TGTGCCAGCAGGCCAGGGGTAGCCAATAAGCCCCAGCAATTT
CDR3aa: CASRPGVANKPQQF

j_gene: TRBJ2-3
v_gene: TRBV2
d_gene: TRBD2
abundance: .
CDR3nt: TGTGCCAGCGAATTAGCGGGAGTCCCCACATATACGCAGTATTTT
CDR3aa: CASELAGVPTYTQYF

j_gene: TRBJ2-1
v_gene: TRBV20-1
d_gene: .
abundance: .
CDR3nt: TGCAGTGCTACAAAGCGAGTGGGAGTTTCCAATGAGCAGCTCTTC
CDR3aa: CSATKRVGVSNEQLF

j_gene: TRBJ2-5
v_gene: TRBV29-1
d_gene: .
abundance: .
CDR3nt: TGCAGTGTTGCTTTAGGGTTTGTCGAGACCCAGTACTTC
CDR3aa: CSVALGFVETQYF

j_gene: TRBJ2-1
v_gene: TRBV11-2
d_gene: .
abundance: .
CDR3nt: TGTACCAGCAGCTTATATGCTAGCACATCATACAATGAGCAGTTCTTC
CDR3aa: CTSSLYASTSYNEQFF

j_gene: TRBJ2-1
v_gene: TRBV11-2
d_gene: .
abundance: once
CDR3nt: TGTGCCAGCGGCTTAGTAAGGACTGATCATAATGAGCAGTTCTTC
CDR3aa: CASGLVRTDHNEQFF

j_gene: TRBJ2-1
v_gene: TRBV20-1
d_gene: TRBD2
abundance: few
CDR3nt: TGCGGTGCCCCAGGACTAGCGGGAGATGATGAGCAGTTCTTC
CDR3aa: CGAPGLAGDDEQFF

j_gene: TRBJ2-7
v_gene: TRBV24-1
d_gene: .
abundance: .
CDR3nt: TGTGCCACCAGTGACCAGACTAACGGGAGAGGCGAGCAGTACTTC
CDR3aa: CATSDQTNGRGEQYF

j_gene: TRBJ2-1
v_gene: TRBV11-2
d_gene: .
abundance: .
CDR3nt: TGTGCCAGCAGCTTAGGCGGTGTCTACTACAGTGAGCAGTTCTTC
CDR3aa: CASSLGGVYYSEQFF

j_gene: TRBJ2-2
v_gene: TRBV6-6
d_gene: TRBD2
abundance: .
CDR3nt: TGTGCCAGCACCGGGATTAGCGGGAGGGCCGGGACCGGGGAGCTGTTTTTT
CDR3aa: CASTGISGRAGTGELFF

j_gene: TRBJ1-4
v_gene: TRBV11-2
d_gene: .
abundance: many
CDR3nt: TGTGCCAGCAGCCCCCCCGGCTCGGGGGCAAATGAAAAACTGTTTTTT
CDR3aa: CASSPPGSGANEKLFF

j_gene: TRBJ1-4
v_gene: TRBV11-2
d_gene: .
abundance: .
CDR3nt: TGTGCCAGCAGCTTACGGGGGGATGGTGAAAAACTGCTGTTT
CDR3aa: CASSLRGDGEKLLF

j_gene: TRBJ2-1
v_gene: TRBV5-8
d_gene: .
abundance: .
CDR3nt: TGTGACAGCAGCTTGGATGGCGCAGGGGGGCGTGAGCAGTTCTTC
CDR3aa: CDSSLDGAGGREQFF

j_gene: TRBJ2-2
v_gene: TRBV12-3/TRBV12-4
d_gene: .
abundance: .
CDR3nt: TGTGCCAGCAGTTTATGGACCCCTGTCCGAAACACCGGGGAGCTCTTTTTT
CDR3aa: CASSLWTPVRNTGELFF

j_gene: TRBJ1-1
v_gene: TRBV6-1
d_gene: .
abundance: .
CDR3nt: TGTGCCAGATGCGAGTGGGGCCGCAAGAACACTGAAGCTCTCTTT
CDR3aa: CARCEWGRKNTEALF

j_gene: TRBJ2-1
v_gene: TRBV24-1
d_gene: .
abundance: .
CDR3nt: TGTGCTACCAGTGACCCGACTAGTCCCTACAATGAGCAGTTCTTC
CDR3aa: CATSDPTSPYNEQFF

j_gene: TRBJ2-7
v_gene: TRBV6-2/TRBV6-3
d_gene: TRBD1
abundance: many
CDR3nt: TGTGCCAGCACTTCAGGGGGCGAGGCCTACGAGCAGTACTTC
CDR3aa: CASTSGGEAYEQYF

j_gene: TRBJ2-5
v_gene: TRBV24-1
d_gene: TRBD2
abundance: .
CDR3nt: TGTGCCACCAGTGATACTATAGCGGGAGATTGGGAGATCCAGTACTTC
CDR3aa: CATSDTIAGDWEIQYF

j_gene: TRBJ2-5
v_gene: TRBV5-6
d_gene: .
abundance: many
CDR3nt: TGTGCCAGCAGGGGGGAGATAGGTGAAGCCCAGTACTTC
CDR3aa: CASRGEIGEAQYF

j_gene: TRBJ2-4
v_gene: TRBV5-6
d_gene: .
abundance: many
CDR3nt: TGTGCCAGCAGCTTGGGTTTTATCCTAGCCAAAAACATTCAGTACTTC
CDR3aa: CASSLGFILAKNIQYF

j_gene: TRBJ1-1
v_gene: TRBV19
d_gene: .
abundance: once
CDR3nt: TGTACCAGTAGCAAGATCAGGGCTAACACTGAAGCTTTCTTT
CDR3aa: CTSSKIRANTEAFF

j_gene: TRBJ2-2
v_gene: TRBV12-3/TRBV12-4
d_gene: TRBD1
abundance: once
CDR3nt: TGTGCCGGAAACAGGGGGTCGGGGAGTTGTTTTTTT
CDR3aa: CAGNRGSGSCFF

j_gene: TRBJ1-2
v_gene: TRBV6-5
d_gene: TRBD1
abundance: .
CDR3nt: TGTACCAGCAGTTACCTTGGGACAGGATATAATGGCTACACCTTC
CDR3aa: CTSSYLGTGYNGYTF

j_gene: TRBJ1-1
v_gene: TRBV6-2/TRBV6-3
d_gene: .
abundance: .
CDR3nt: TGTGCCAACAGCCGAGCGGGGGGGAACACTAAAGCTTTCTTT
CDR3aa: CANSRAGGNTKAFF